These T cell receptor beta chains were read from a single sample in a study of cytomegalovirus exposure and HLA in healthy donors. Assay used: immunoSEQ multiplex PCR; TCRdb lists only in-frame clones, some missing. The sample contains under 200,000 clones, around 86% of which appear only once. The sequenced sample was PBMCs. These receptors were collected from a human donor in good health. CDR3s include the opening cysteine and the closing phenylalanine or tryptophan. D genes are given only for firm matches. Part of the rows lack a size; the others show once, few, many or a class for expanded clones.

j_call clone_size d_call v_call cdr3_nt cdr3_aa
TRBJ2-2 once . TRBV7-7 TGTGCCAGCAGCTTAGTGCCAGCCGGGGAGCTGTTTTTT CASSLVPAGELFF
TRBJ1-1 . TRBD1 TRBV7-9 TGTGCCAGCAGCGGCCGGGACAGGATTGAAGCTTTCTTT CASSGRDRIEAFF
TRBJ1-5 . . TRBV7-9 TGTGCCAGCAGCTTTGACGGACTTAGCAATCAGCCCCAGCATTTT CASSFDGLSNQPQHF
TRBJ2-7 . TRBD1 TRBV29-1 TGCAGCGTTCTCGGACAGGGGGGGTCCTACGAGCAGTACTTC CSVLGQGGSYEQYF
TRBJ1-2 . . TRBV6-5 TGTGCCAGCAGCGCCAGGGTAATGAGGGGCTACACCTTC CASSARVMRGYTF
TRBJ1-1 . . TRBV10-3 TGTGCCATCAGTGGAAGCAACACTGAAGCTTTCTTT CAISGSNTEAFF
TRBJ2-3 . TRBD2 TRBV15 TGTGCCACCAGCAGAGGGCTAGCGGGGACAGATACGCAGTATTTT CATSRGLAGTDTQYF
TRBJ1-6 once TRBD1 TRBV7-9 TGTGCCAACCGGACAGGTAGCTCCTATAATTCACCCCTCCACTTT CANRTGSSYNSPLHF
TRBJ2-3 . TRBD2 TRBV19 TGTGCCAGTAGTATTCGGGGGGAGGGGTTAGATACGCAGTATTTT CASSIRGEGLDTQYF
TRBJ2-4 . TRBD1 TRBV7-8 TGTGCCAGCAGCTTAATGGACAGGGACATTCAGTACTTC CASSLMDRDIQYF
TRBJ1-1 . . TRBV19 TGTGCCAGTACCAGACCGCGGGGGGGGATTACTGAAGCTTTCTTT CASTRPRGGITEAFF
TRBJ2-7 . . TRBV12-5 TGTGCTAGTGGTTTGGTTTGGAGTCCGGACTGGAGCTCCTACGAGCAGTACTTC CASGLVWSPDWSSYEQYF
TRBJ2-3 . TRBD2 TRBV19 TGTGCCAGTAGTAAACTTAGCGGGGGGGCCGGGTCAGATACGCAGTATTTT CASSKLSGGAGSDTQYF
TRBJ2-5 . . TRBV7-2 TGTGCCAGCAGCTTAGGGAGGGGAGAGACCCAGTACTTC CASSLGRGETQYF
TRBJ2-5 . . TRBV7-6 TGTGCCAGCAGCCAACAAGAGACCCAGTACTTC CASSQQETQYF
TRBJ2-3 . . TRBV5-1 TGCGCCAGCAGCGGAGGAGGATTGGGGAGCGATACGCAGTATTTT CASSGGGLGSDTQYF
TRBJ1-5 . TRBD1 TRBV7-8 TGTGCCAGCAGCTTAGCAGGGGGCTGGGGTCAGCCCCAGCATTTT CASSLAGGWGQPQHF
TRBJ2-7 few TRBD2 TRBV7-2 TGTGCCAGCAGTCGACTAGCGGCGGCTTCCTACGAGCAGTACTTC CASSRLAAASYEQYF
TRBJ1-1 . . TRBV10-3 TGTGCCATCAGTGAGTCTGCGGAAAACACTGAAGCTTTCTTT CAISESAENTEAFF
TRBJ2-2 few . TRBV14 TGTGCCAGCAGCGTAAATAGGGGGATTGGCACCGGGGAGCTGTTTTTT CASSVNRGIGTGELFF
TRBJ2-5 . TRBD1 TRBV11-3 TGTGCCAGCAGCGGGAGAACAGGGGTCGGGGAGACCCAGTACTTC CASSGRTGVGETQYF
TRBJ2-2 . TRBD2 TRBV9 TGTGCCAGCAGCGTTTCAGCGGGGGGGCCCGGGGAGCTGTTTTTT CASSVSAGGPGELFF
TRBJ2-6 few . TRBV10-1 TGCGCCAGCAGTGAGGGAGGGCTCTCTGGGGCCAACGTCCTGACTTTC CASSEGGLSGANVLTF
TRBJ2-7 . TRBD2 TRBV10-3 TGTGCCATCAGTGCGGCTAGCGGGGGGGCCGGGCTCCGCGAGCAGTACTTC CAISAASGGAGLREQYF
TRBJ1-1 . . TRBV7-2 TGTGCCAGCAGCCCAAGAATGCGGGGGGGAGGCGCTGAAGCTTTCTTT CASSPRMRGGGAEAFF
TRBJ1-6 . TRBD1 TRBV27 TGTGCCAGCAGTCCCTTAGGGGACAGCTCCTATAATTCACCCCTCCACTTT CASSPLGDSSYNSPLHF
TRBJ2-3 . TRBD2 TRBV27 TGTGCCAGCAGTTTAACGGGACTAGGAGGCACAGATACGCAGTATTTT CASSLTGLGGTDTQYF
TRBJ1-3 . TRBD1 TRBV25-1 TGTGCCAGCAGTGAATGGGACAGGGGTAAGGCTGGAAACACCATATATTTT CASSEWDRGKAGNTIYF
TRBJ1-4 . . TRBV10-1 TGCGCCAGCAGTGAGCGGCCGGAGGGTGAAAAACTGTTTTTT CASSERPEGEKLFF
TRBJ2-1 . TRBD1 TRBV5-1 TGCGCCAGCAGCTCCGGACAGGGGGCATACAATGAGCAGTTCTTC CASSSGQGAYNEQFF
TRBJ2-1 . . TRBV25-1 TGTGCCAGCAGAGTACTAGGAACGGGTGAGCAGTTCTTC CASRVLGTGEQFF
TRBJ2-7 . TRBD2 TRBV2 TGTGCCAGTGGGACTAGCGGGGGGTACGAGCAGTACTTC CASGTSGGYEQYF
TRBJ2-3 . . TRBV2 TGTGCCAGCAGTGCCACCCGGAGGGGTAGCACAGATACGCAGTATTTT CASSATRRGSTDTQYF
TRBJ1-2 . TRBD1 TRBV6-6 TGTGCCAGCAGTTACTCGGAGACAGGGGGCTATGGCTACACCTTC CASSYSETGGYGYTF
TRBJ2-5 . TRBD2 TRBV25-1 TGTGCCAGCAGTCCCGGACTAGCGGGGGGGGGAGAGACCCAGTACTTC CASSPGLAGGGETQYF
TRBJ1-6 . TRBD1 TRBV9 TGTGCCAGCAGCGGATCCGCCGGGACAGGGGGCTATAATTCACCCCTCCACTTT CASSGSAGTGGYNSPLHF
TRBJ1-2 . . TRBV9 TGTGCCAGCAGCGTAGCCCTTGGATGGAACAGTAACTATGGCTACACCTTC CASSVALGWNSNYGYTF